This entry describes one T cell receptor (beta chain). This specimen belongs to a study of blood T cell repertoires in COVID-19. In the study overall: There were acute and convalescent COVID-19 samples, and they came from the United States, Italy and Spain.

In the original analysis: Amplified reference gene primers provided the basis for estimating nucleated cell counts. Profiled with immunoSEQ multiplex PCR; TCRdb holds only in-frame clones, not every one. The V and J calls and clone size are taken from that table; D and trimming were inferred from the DNA. The sample shows roughly 200,000 clones, about 83% of them seen only once. Source material: peripheral blood. This clonotype was obtained from a woman aged 25 to 39 with COVID-19, enrolled during active disease.

In DNA form, the CDR3 reads TGCGCCAGCAGCCCCGGGACGGAGGGAGAGACCCAGTACTTC. Its protein is CASSPGTEGETQYF. The V and J genes are TRBV5-1 and TRBJ2-5; tentative D call: TRBD2 (6 bases). The V gene lost 4 bases and the J gene lost 4 bases, with 14 bases spanning the gap. The CDR3 is made up of 14 amino acids. Per germline, CDR1 SGHRS and CDR2 YFSETQ.